The clone carrying this TCR beta chain was detected only once. The entirety of the isolated RNA underwent reverse transcription, so expressed TCRB transcripts were sequenced. Assay used: immunoSEQ multiplex PCR; TCRdb lists only in-frame clones, some missing. The sample lists about 250,000 clones; less than 15% were seen once. This sample stems from a study of beta chain features in type 1 diabetes. CDR1 is SGDLS and CDR2 is YYNGEE in the germline V gene. V lost 4 bases and J lost 1, with 16 bases in between. The CDR3 has 16 residues. This TCR came from a woman aged 40 to 50 in good health. The chain joins TRBV9 to TRBJ2-3; D gene uncertain. The material sequenced was naive CD4+ T cells from blood. CDR3 in DNA: TGTGCCAGCAGCTACGGAGCCACCCTCCGCACAGATACGCAGTATTTT. Translated: CASSYGATLRTDTQYF.